A selection of T cell receptor beta chains follows, all from one sample in a study of T cell clones after liver transplantation. Method: immunoSEQ multiplex PCR; TCRdb's copy keeps in-frame clones and lacks some. The sample holds tens of thousands of clones, 65% to 75% seen once. The input for sequencing was CD4+ T cells from blood, taken before liver transplant. These receptors were taken from a human donor who received a liver transplant. CDR3s include the opening cysteine and the closing phenylalanine or tryptophan. A D gene is named only where the DNA matches it firmly. For some rows the clone size is stated as once, few or many, or as a class when expanded; others skip it.

len	v_gene	j_gene	abundance	d_gene	CDR3aa	CDR3nt
15	TRBV7-3	TRBJ2-2	-	TRBD2	CASSLLAGGTGELFF	TGTGCCAGCAGCTTACTAGCGGGGGGGACCGGGGAGCTGTTTTTT
14	TRBV2	TRBJ2-1	-	-	CASRGGFSENEQFF	TGTGCCAGCAGGGGAGGCTTTAGCGAGAATGAGCAGTTCTTC
13	TRBV4-2	TRBJ2-7	many	-	CASSQEGQGEQYF	TGTGCCAGCAGCCAAGAAGGGCAGGGCGAGCAGTACTTC
14	TRBV19	TRBJ1-1	-	-	CASIRDTAGTEAFF	TGTGCCAGTATACGGGACACAGCTGGGACTGAAGCTTTCTTT
19	TRBV7-7	TRBJ2-2	few	TRBD1	CASSSSLGQGSLGTGELFF	TGTGCTAGCAGCTCGAGTCTGGGACAGGGGTCCTTGGGGACCGGGGAGCTGTTTTTT
15	TRBV18	TRBJ1-3	-	-	CASSPPSPAGNTIYF	TGTGCCAGCTCACCACCCTCCCCGGCTGGAAACACCATATATTTT
15	TRBV29-1	TRBJ1-2	-	-	CSVEDQSTANYGYTF	TGCAGCGTTGAGGATCAATCGACAGCTAACTATGGCTACACCTTC
15	TRBV7-8	TRBJ1-2	-	TRBD1	CASSPGTGDNYGYTF	TGTGCCAGCAGCCCCGGGACAGGGGATAACTATGGCTACACCTTC
15	TRBV9	TRBJ1-2	few	-	CASSPRDISRGSYTF	TGTGCCAGCAGCCCTCGGGACATTTCTAGGGGGAGCTACACCTTC
14	TRBV7-2	TRBJ1-1	few	TRBD1	CASSLQGANTEAFF	TGTGCCAGCAGCTTACAGGGGGCGAACACTGAAGCTTTCTTT
13	TRBV7-2	TRBJ1-2	once	-	CASSSQRVYGYTF	TGTGCCAGCAGCTCGCAACGGGTCTATGGCTACACCTTC
14	TRBV6-1	TRBJ2-7	few	-	CASSVDRSSYEQYF	TGTGCCAGCAGCGTAGACCGGAGCTCCTACGAGCAGTACTTC
13	TRBV30	TRBJ1-2	once	TRBD1	CAWSVTGQGGYTF	TGTGCCTGGAGCGTGACAGGGCAGGGTGGCTACACCTTC
19	TRBV9	TRBJ2-2	-	TRBD2	CASSVGPAGGFANTGELFF	TGTGCCAGCAGCGTAGGCCCAGCGGGGGGTTTCGCGAACACCGGGGAGCTGTTTTTT
16	TRBV7-2	TRBJ2-3	once	TRBD1	CASSPTGTEWGDTQYF	TGTGCCAGCAGCCCAACGGGGACAGAATGGGGAGATACGCAGTATTTT
17	TRBV10-1	TRBJ2-3	-	-	CASSRETRQASTDTQYF	TGCGCCAGCAGCCGAGAAACCAGACAGGCCAGCACAGATACGCAGTATTTT
15	TRBV19	TRBJ2-1	-	TRBD2	CASSISTSGYNEQFF	TGTGCCAGTAGTATTTCCACTAGCGGCTACAATGAGCAGTTCTTC
14	TRBV30	TRBJ2-1	-	TRBD2	CAWRSGLTDNEQFF	TGTGCCTGGAGGTCGGGACTAACAGACAATGAGCAGTTCTTC
16	TRBV5-5	TRBJ2-3	many	-	CASRAGAFPSTDTQYF	TGTGCCAGCAGGGCAGGGGCATTCCCTAGCACAGATACGCAGTATTTT
15	TRBV28	TRBJ1-5	-	TRBD1	CASTPGQGPNQPQHF	TGTGCCAGCACCCCGGGACAGGGACCCAATCAGCCCCAGCATTTT
13	TRBV7-2	TRBJ1-3	few	-	CASSLYSGNTIYF	TGTGCCAGCAGCCTTTACTCTGGAAACACCATATATTTT
14	TRBV28	TRBJ2-2	-	-	CASMYGRTTGELFF	TGTGCCAGCATGTATGGCAGAACCACCGGGGAGCTGTTTTTT
14	TRBV4-2	TRBJ1-1	-	-	CASSPGRENTEAFF	TGTGCCAGCAGCCCCGGACGGGAGAACACTGAAGCTTTCTTT
15	TRBV4-1	TRBJ2-7	-	TRBD1	CASSQETGGRYEQYF	TGCGCCAGCAGCCAAGAGACAGGGGGCAGGTACGAGCAGTACTTC
14	TRBV7-9	TRBJ1-3	few	-	CASSLWGPGNTIYF	TGTGCCAGCAGCTTGTGGGGGCCTGGAAACACCATATATTTT
14	TRBV19	TRBJ2-3	-	TRBD2	CASSSGLASDTQYF	TGTGCCAGTAGTTCGGGACTAGCGTCAGATACGCAGTATTTT
14	TRBV21-1	TRBJ2-7	-	-	CASSKEAGPHEQYF	TGTGCCAGCAGCAAAGAGGCAGGGCCCCACGAGCAGTACTTC
13	TRBV30	TRBJ1-1	-	TRBD1	CAWTGQGNTEAFF	TGTGCCTGGACGGGACAGGGGAACACTGAAGCTTTCTTT
15	TRBV6-5	TRBJ1-4	-	-	CASSYSSATNEKLFF	TGTGCCAGCAGTTACTCGAGTGCAACTAATGAAAAACTGTTTTTT
16	TRBV5-6	TRBJ1-5	-	-	CASSLASGGNNQPQHF	TGTGCCAGCAGCTTGGCATCCGGAGGAAACAATCAGCCCCAGCATTTT
15	TRBV6-5	TRBJ2-1	-	TRBD2	CASSPLAGGQNEQFF	TGTGCCAGCAGTCCCCTAGCGGGGGGGCAAAATGAGCAGTTCTTC
14	TRBV29-1	TRBJ2-1	-	-	CSVDRDTGSNEQFF	TGCAGCGTTGATAGGGACACTGGGAGCAATGAGCAGTTCTTC
13	TRBV5-1	TRBJ1-4	-	-	CASSLAGSEKLFF	TGCGCCAGCAGCTTGGCCGGGAGTGAAAAACTGTTTTTT
14	TRBV30	TRBJ2-7	-	TRBD1	CAWSRDSALSEQYF	TGTGCCTGGAGTCGGGACAGTGCTCTGTCCGAGCAGTACTTC
16	TRBV7-2	TRBJ2-1	-	TRBD2	CASSPLFAGGYNEQFF	TGTGCCAGCAGCCCCCTCTTTGCGGGGGGTTACAATGAGCAGTTCTTC